These T cell receptor beta chains were read from a single sample in a study of T cell responses to AZD1222 COVID-19 vaccine. The repertoire was sequenced with immunoSEQ multiplex PCR; TCRdb's copy has only in-frame clones and lacks some. The table includes tens of thousands of clones, around three quarters detected once. The starting material was peripheral blood, obtained 28 days after the second AZD1222 dose. The receptors here all came from an adult who received the AZD1222 COVID-19 vaccine. Each CDR3 is given with its conserved first and last residue.

J,V,CDR3
TRBJ1-6,TRBV18,CASSEKAQNSPLHF
TRBJ1-3,TRBV14,CASSQLDFRGNTIYF
TRBJ2-1,TRBV18,CASSGGVSSSYNEQFF
TRBJ2-3,TRBV27,CASRPIEPEVTQYF
TRBJ1-6,TRBV27,CASSFTGPNSPLHF
TRBJ1-2,TRBV7-6,CASSSVRGGYGYTF
TRBJ2-5,TRBV7-9,CASSREGETQYF
TRBJ1-4,TRBV5-4,CASARDRANEKLFF
TRBJ1-1,TRBV28,CASSFQGSGTEAFF
TRBJ1-1,TRBV28,CASSFSNTEAFF
TRBJ1-2,TRBV4-3,CASSQGTDYGYTF
TRBJ2-7,TRBV12-3/TRBV12-4,CASSPQGYEQYF
TRBJ1-4,TRBV7-9,CASSLATGNEKLFF
TRBJ2-3,TRBV10-2,CASSDGGGTDTQYF
TRBJ2-2,TRBV18,CASSPQGSGELFF
TRBJ2-1,TRBV28,CASSLGGTYNEQFF
TRBJ1-6,TRBV10-2,CASLDRGNSPLHF
TRBJ1-4,TRBV27,CARWRYEKLFF
TRBJ1-5,TRBV28,CASGHGGGGGNQPQHF
TRBJ1-3,TRBV3-1/TRBV3-2,CASSHPRTVGNTIYF
TRBJ2-7,TRBV6-5,CASSYSGRGSVDEQYF
TRBJ2-2,TRBV28,CASSPGPNTGELFF
TRBJ1-2,TRBV11-2,CASSSLTGWEGYTF
TRBJ2-1,TRBV18,CASENKNEQFF
TRBJ1-2,TRBV6-1,CASSEGWQGAGYGYTF
TRBJ2-1,TRBV5-1,CASSPRTEYNEQFF
TRBJ1-2,TRBV24-1,CATSDDRGSYGYTF
TRBJ2-2,TRBV6-5,CASSTTGGGTGELFF
TRBJ2-5,TRBV5-4,CASSAPPGETQYF
TRBJ2-7,TRBV5-5,CASSFGRELYEQYF
TRBJ1-2,TRBV6-1,CASSEDSYGYTF
TRBJ1-3,TRBV6-5,CASRNDGASGNTIYF
TRBJ2-7,TRBV2,CASSVIPYEQYF
TRBJ2-1,TRBV6-4,CASSSLAGGGNEQFF
TRBJ2-6,TRBV28,CASSFWTGVSSGANVLTF
TRBJ2-2,TRBV9,CASSAVLNTGELFF
TRBJ2-7,TRBV10-1,CASSESFPAEQYF
TRBJ1-4,TRBV20-1,CSARVGEKLFF
TRBJ2-2,TRBV9,CASSQAAFANTGELFF
TRBJ2-7,TRBV28,CASSLFGTGVSYEQYF
TRBJ1-6,TRBV9,CASSVAPGTDTFSPLHF
TRBJ2-5,TRBV7-2,CASSPTEGARETQETQYF
TRBJ2-1,TRBV28,CASRRTLRNYNEQFF